A single sample gave rise to the 25 T cell receptor beta chains below, sequenced in a study of cytomegalovirus exposure and HLA in healthy donors. With 60 Vbeta and 13 Jbeta primers, the PCR was carried out. Here immunoSEQ multiplex PCR was the method, and the copy in TCRdb shows in-frame clones only, minus some. The sample shows about 190,000 clones, roughly 77% of them seen only once. The sequenced sample was PBMCs. These receptors originate from a man aged 25-45 years in good health and CMV-seropositive.

This clone was picked up one time. CDR3 residues: CASSLGPQETQYF. The CDR3 DNA is TGTGCCAGCAGCTTGGGGCCCCAAGAGACCCAGTACTTC. The V gene is TRBV5-6, the J gene TRBJ2-5; D gene uncertain. Germline CDR1 SGHDT, CDR2 YYEEEE. The CDR3 has 13 amino acids. V shed 0 bases and J shed 1 base, with 4 bases lying between them.

This clone was seen a few times. The chain has TRBV30 and TRBJ2-5; the match to TRBD2 covers 8 bases. CDR1 and CDR2 (germline): GTSNPN, SVGIG (reference sequence). The V gene end was trimmed by 0 bases and the J gene end by 2 bases; junction bases not matched to a gene: 14. CDR3 length: 18 amino acids. The CDR3 DNA sequence: TGTGCCTGGAGTGTACTCCGGCTAGCGGGCCTAGGACAAGAGACCCAGTACTTC. Its protein is CAWSVLRLAGLGQETQYF.

The chain couples TRBV7-6 to TRBJ2-3; no definite D call. The CDR3 totals 15 residues. Germline V gene data show CDR1 as SGHVS and CDR2 as FNYEAQ. V was cut by 1 base and J by 1 base, with 9 bases left in between. The CDR3 protein is CASSLDGLRTDTQYF. In DNA, the CDR3 is TGTGCCAGCAGCTTAGACGGTCTACGCACAGATACGCAGTATTTT.

The V call is TRBV19, the J call TRBJ1-1, with TRBD1 matching over 10 bases. The V and J ends lost 5 bases and 5 bases, in that order; junction bases with no gene match: 5. This CDR3 is 14 amino acids long. CDR1 is LNHDA and CDR2 is SQIVND in the germline V gene (reference sequence). CDR3 sequence: CASSVGQGGTEAFF. CDR3 bases: TGTGCCAGTAGTGTCGGACAGGGGGGAACTGAAGCTTTCTTT.

The genes are TRBV11-3 and TRBJ2-2; tentatively, D is TRBD2 (5 bases). The germline V gene encodes CDR1 SGHNT and CDR2 YENEEA. The CDR3 is made up of 14 amino acids. The V end lost 5 bases, the J end lost 1 base, and 8 bases lay between the germline ends. The CDR3 DNA is TGTGCCAGCAGCCCGAGGGTGAACACCGGGGAGCTGTTTTTT. Protein sequence: CASSPRVNTGELFF. Using reference TRBV11-3 and TRBJ2-2 for the parts outside the CDR3, the full variable domain is EAGVVQSPRYKIIEKKQPVAFWCNPISGHNTLYWYLQNLGQGPELLIRYENEEAVDDSQLPKDRFSAERLKGVDSTLKIQPAELGDSAVYLCASSPRVNTGELFFGEGSRLTVL.

V is TRBV27 and J is TRBJ1-1; 9 bases are a match to TRBD1. The CDR3 covers 15 residues. The germline gives CDR1 MNHEY, CDR2 SMNVEV (reference sequence). J was trimmed by 7 bases and V by 1 base; bases with no gene match: 7. CDR3: CASSLLGTGNDEAFF. CDR3 nucleotides: TGTGCCAGCAGTTTATTAGGGACAGGGAACGATGAAGCTTTCTTT.

This clone was seen a handful of times. Other DNA sequences of this sample code for an identical CDR3. The chain carries TRBV7-2 and TRBJ2-2, with D possibly TRBD1 on 6 matching bases. The CDR3 consists of 14 residues. The ends were cut back, 4 bases at V and 5 bases at J, with 11 bases in the middle. Per germline, CDR1 SGHTA and CDR2 FQGNSA. CDR3 in DNA: TGTGCCAGCAGCTCAACAAGGGGGACCGGGGAGCTGTTTTTT. Amino acids: CASSSTRGTGELFF. The whole variable domain, remainder taken from reference TRBV7-2 and TRBJ2-2, is GAGVSQSPSNKVTEKGKDVELRCDPISGHTALYWYRQSLGQGLEFLIYFQGNSAPDKSGLPSDRFSAERTGGSVSTLTIQRTQQEDSAVYLCASSSTRGTGELFFGEGSRLTVL.

This clone has only one observation. The rearrangement joins TRBV7-9 to TRBJ1-6, with D tentatively TRBD1 (6 bases). The CDR3 is 12 amino acids. Per germline, CDR1 SEHNR and CDR2 FQNEAQ (reference sequence). Trimming pared 5 bases from V and 13 bases from J, leaving 12 bases between. CDR3: CASSKWDTPLHF. The CDR3, as DNA: TGTGCCAGCAGCAAATGGGACACCCCCCTCCACTTT.

Only one count was recorded for this clone. The rearrangement links TRBV7-2 to TRBJ1-2; a possible D gene is TRBD1 (5 bases). Trimming took off 5 bases at V and 5 bases at J, with 9 bases between the two ends. Germline V gives CDR1 SGHTA, CDR2 FQGNSA. The CDR3 contains 12 residues. The CDR3: CASSPGGYGYTF. CDR3 in DNA: TGTGCCAGCAGCCCCGGGGGGTATGGCTACACCTTC.

The genes are TRBV28 and TRBJ1-2, with D perhaps matching TRBD1 (5 bases). CDR1 and CDR2 (germline): MDHEN, SYDVKM. The ends were cut back, 10 bases at V and 6 bases at J, with 15 bases in the middle. This CDR3 is built from 12 residues. This CDR3 is CATRIGGDGYTF. CDR3 nucleotide sequence: TGTGCCACCCGTATCGGGGGGGATGGCTACACCTTC.

This sequence joins TRBV4-3 and TRBJ1-3; possible D gene TRBD1, 5 bases. Germline CDR1 and CDR2: LGHNA and YSLEER. The CDR3 sequence is 15 residues long. V gave up 0 bases and J gave up 4 bases, with 10 bases separating them. In nucleotides, the CDR3 is TGCGCCAGCAGCCAAGAACCGGGGGGGGGAAACACCATATATTTT. Its translation is CASSQEPGGGNTIYF.

The rearrangement joins TRBV9 to TRBJ1-6, with D possibly being TRBD1 (5 bases). V was clipped by 0 bases and J by 14 bases, with 18 bases between them. Per the germline V gene, CDR1 is SGDLS and CDR2 is YYNGEE. The CDR3 is made up of 15 amino acids. The CDR3 DNA is TGTGCCAGCAGCGTAGATGGGGGGTATGCACGTACCCTCCACTTT. It yields the protein CASSVDGGYARTLHF.

V is TRBV5-1 and J is TRBJ2-1, with 8 nucleotides matching TRBD2. The germline V gene has CDR1 SGHRS and CDR2 YFSETQ. V was pared by 1 base and J by 5 bases, with 2 bases of the junction left unmatched. The CDR3 is made up of 14 amino acids. The CDR3: CASSLPGGNNEQFF. CDR3 sequence (DNA): TGCGCCAGCAGCTTGCCGGGGGGGAACAATGAGCAGTTCTTC.

The genes are TRBV5-6 and TRBJ2-7, with TRBD2 matching 9 bases. The CDR3 sequence is 17 residues long. Germline V gene data show CDR1 as SGHDT and CDR2 as YYEEEE. V gave up 1 base and J gave up 2 bases; unmatched junction bases: 10. CDR3 DNA sequence: TGTGCCAGCAGCTTGTTCCAATCTAGCGGGGCTCCCTACGAGCAGTACTTC. Translation: CASSLFQSSGAPYEQYF.

V and J are TRBV2 and TRBJ2-1; 13 bases are shared with TRBD2. CDR1 is SNHLY and CDR2 is FYNNEI in the germline V gene. Trimming cost V 6 bases and J 8 bases; bases outside gene matches: 10. CDR3 length equals 16 residues. The chain's CDR3 is CASRGTSGVLGDEQFF. The CDR3 nucleotides are TGTGCCAGCAGGGGGACTAGCGGGGTATTAGGGGATGAGCAGTTCTTC.

The chain carries TRBV19 and TRBJ2-7; TRBD2 agrees at 9 bases. Germline CDR1 LNHDA, CDR2 SQIVND (reference sequence). The CDR3 runs 22 residues. Trimming removed 5 bases from V and 2 bases from J; junction bases left unmatched: 28. CDR3 in DNA: TGTGCCAGTAGTTTTAAGACAGCGGTCGGTCCTCCTAGCGGGACTATAGCCTACGAGCAGTACTTC. This translates into CASSFKTAVGPPSGTIAYEQYF.

The chain uses TRBV28 and TRBJ1-3; unclear D gene. Germline CDR1 and CDR2: MDHEN and SYDVKM. The CDR3 covers 13 residues. V was shortened by 6 bases and J by 0 bases, with 6 bases between the two germline ends. The CDR3 bases are TGTGCCAGCAGCCCCTACTCTGGAAACACCATATATTTT. Protein product: CASSPYSGNTIYF.

The chain uses TRBV4-2 and TRBJ1-4, with TRBD1 matching over 7 bases. The CDR3 is 15 residues long. Germline V gives CDR1 LGHNA, CDR2 YNFKEQ. With 3 bases clipped from V and 8 bases from J, the junction kept 9 bases outside the gene matches. This CDR3 reads CASSHPDRVDEKLFF. The CDR3 DNA reads as TGTGCCAGCAGCCACCCCGACAGGGTCGACGAAAAACTGTTTTTT.

The chain has TRBV7-9 and TRBJ1-2, with TRBD1 identical over 8 bases. Losses at the gene ends were 4 bases for V and 4 bases for J; bases not matched to a gene: 8. Germline assignment: CDR1 SEHNR and CDR2 FQNEAQ (reference sequence). The CDR3 is 15 residues long. In nucleotides, the CDR3 is TGTGCCAGCAGCTCTCTCGGGCAGGGGGCCTATGGCTACACCTTC. Protein: CASSSLGQGAYGYTF.

V and J are TRBV7-2 and TRBJ1-5, with no clear D. CDR1 is SGHTA, CDR2 FQGNSA, per germline. The CDR3 contains 12 residues. The germline V and J ends were trimmed by 2 bases and 6 bases, with 5 bases remaining between them. CDR3 amino acids: CASSLLLQPQHF. CDR3 nucleotide sequence: TGTGCCAGCAGCTTATTACTTCAGCCCCAGCATTTT.

The DNA for the CDR3 is TGTGCCAGCGCGACAGGGGTCAATCAGCCCCAGCATTTT. Protein sequence: CASATGVNQPQHF. The J gene is TRBJ1-5, the V gene TRBV7-3; 8 bases fit TRBD1. The CDR3 sequence is 13 residues long. Germline V lookup: CDR1 SGHTA, CDR2 FQGTGA. V trimming: 8 bases; J trimming: 3 bases; junction bases outside the gene matches: 3. Filled out from reference TRBV7-3 and TRBJ1-5, the complete variable domain reads GAGVSQTPSNKVTEKGKYVELRCDPISGHTALYWYRQSLGQGPEFLIYFQGTGAADDSGLPNDRFFAVRPEGSVSTLKIQRTERGDSAVYLCASATGVNQPQHFGDGTRLSIL.

J is TRBJ2-7 and V is TRBV7-2, with 13 bases matching TRBD2. The V segment lost 6 bases and the J segment 0 bases; nucleotides outside the gene matches: 5. Germline V gives CDR1 SGHTA, CDR2 FQGNSA. The CDR3 runs 16 residues. The CDR3 sequence: CASSYGTSGTSYEQYF. CDR3 DNA: TGTGCCAGCAGTTATGGGACTAGCGGGACCTCCTACGAGCAGTACTTC.

This chain joins TRBV30 and TRBJ1-4, with TRBD1 matching 9 bases. Per the germline V gene, CDR1 is GTSNPN and CDR2 is SVGIG (reference sequence). Trimming took 0 bases from V and 5 from J; bases not matched to a gene: 4. This CDR3 is built from 15 residues. DNA for the CDR3: TGTGCCTGGAGTGTAAGGGGGACAGGGAATGAAAAACTGTTTTTT. It specifies CAWSVRGTGNEKLFF.

The V and J genes are TRBV11-2 and TRBJ1-1; the D is unclear. The V end lost 5 bases, the J end lost 7 bases, and 17 bases lay between the germline ends. Germline values: CDR1 SGHAT, CDR2 FQNNGV. There are 14 residues in the CDR3. This CDR3 is CASSIQTAGNEAFF. The CDR3 bases are TGTGCCAGCAGCATACAGACTGCGGGTAATGAAGCTTTCTTT.

The CDR3: CASLQAGSYEQYF. DNA for the CDR3: TGTGCCAGCCTCCAAGCGGGATCCTACGAGCAGTACTTC. The chain has TRBV28 and TRBJ2-7; TRBD2 agrees at 7 bases. The V gene end was trimmed by 8 bases and the J gene end by 1 base; junction bases not matched to a gene: 5. The CDR3 consists of 13 residues. Germline values: CDR1 MDHEN, CDR2 SYDVKM. The full variable domain, with the rest looked up from reference TRBV28 and TRBJ2-7, is DVKVTQSSRYLVKRTGEKVFLECVQDMDHENMFWYRQDPGLGLRLIYFSYDVKMKEKGDIPEGYSVSREKKERFSLILESASTNQTSMYLCASLQAGSYEQYFGPGTRLTVT.